One sample yielded the 26 T cell receptor beta chains listed below, sequenced in a study of OX40 agonist ivuxolimab in advanced cancers. Libraries were prepared by immunoSEQ multiplex PCR; TCRdb keeps only in-frame clonotypes and omits some of them. The sample yields around 80,000 clones, around 84% seen once. The sequences come from CD4+ or CD8+ T cells sorted from blood, collected in a trial of the OX40 agonist ivuxolimab. These receptors originate from an adult with an advanced solid tumor such as melanoma, head and neck, liver or kidney cancer.

CDR3 region: CASSVGTGPDTGELFF. CDR3 DNA sequence: TGTGCCAGCAGCGTAGGGACAGGGCCGGACACCGGGGAGCTGTTTTTT. The V gene is TRBV9, the J gene TRBJ2-2; TRBD1 matches 8 bases. CDR1 and CDR2 from the germline V gene are SGDLS and YYNGEE. V lost 0 bases, J lost 3 bases, and 4 bases stayed unmatched. The CDR3 has 16 amino acids.

V usage is TRBV2 and J usage is TRBJ2-5; D is undetermined. The CDR3 loop spans 12 amino acids. CDR1 and CDR2 (germline): SNHLY, FYNNEI. Trimming shortened V by 7 bases and J by 5 bases, and 11 bases separated the two germline ends. CDR3 in amino acids: CASNPETETQYF. The CDR3 DNA is TGTGCCAGCAATCCAGAAACCGAGACCCAGTACTTC.

The chain employs TRBV29-1 and TRBJ2-3; 9 bases are shared with TRBD2. V shed 8 bases and J 3 bases; nucleotides not matched to a gene: 9. CDR3 length: 14 amino acids. CDR1 is SQVTM and CDR2 is ANQGSEA in the germline V gene. The CDR3: CSLQSAGGTDTQYF. The CDR3 DNA sequence: TGCAGCCTCCAGAGTGCGGGGGGGACAGATACGCAGTATTTT.

CDR3 in amino acids: CASSLSDRNTIYF. Written as DNA, the CDR3 is TGTGCCAGCAGCTTATCGGACAGAAACACCATATATTTT. This sequence joins TRBV7-9 and TRBJ1-3; tentatively, D is TRBD1 (5 bases). V dropped 2 bases and J dropped 5 bases, with 7 bases sitting between them. Germline V gene sequence: CDR1 SEHNR, CDR2 FQNEAQ (reference sequence). This CDR3 region has 13 residues.

This clone occurred once. The CDR3 sequence: CASSSGTVQETQYF. CDR3 in DNA: TGTGCCAGCAGCTCCGGGACAGTCCAAGAGACCCAGTACTTC. This chain uses TRBV7-3 with TRBJ2-5; 7 positions agree with TRBD1. Trimming at V came to 4 bases and at J to 1 base, leaving 3 bases not matched to a gene. Germline V gene sequence: CDR1 SGHTA, CDR2 FQGTGA. The CDR3 runs 14 residues.

The chain carries TRBV7-2 and TRBJ2-1; TRBD2 agrees at 9 bases. V shed 6 bases and J 6 bases; nucleotides not matched to a gene: 9. In germline, CDR1 is SGHTA, CDR2 FQGNSA. The CDR3 is 15 amino acids. The CDR3 spells CASRTLAGRINEQFF. Here the CDR3 DNA reads TGTGCCAGCAGAACGCTAGCGGGGAGAATCAATGAGCAGTTCTTC.

V is TRBV6-1 and J is TRBJ1-5; possibly TRBD1 for D (5 bases). The CDR3 extends over 14 amino acids. Germline CDR1 MNHNS, CDR2 SASEGT. Trimming stripped 1 base from V and 4 bases from J, with 8 bases between. DNA for the CDR3: TGTGCCAGCAGTGAAGGGTGGGGGAATCAGCCCCAGCATTTT. Protein: CASSEGWGNQPQHF.

This clone was found once. The chain joins TRBV5-5 to TRBJ2-5; the D gene is possibly TRBD2 (5 bases). The length of the CDR3 is 13 residues. The germline V gene encodes CDR1 SGHKS and CDR2 YYEKEE (reference sequence). V shed 4 bases and J shed 1 base, with 8 bases lying between them. CDR3 residues: CASSTDSQETQYF. For the CDR3, the DNA is TGTGCCAGCAGCACGGACTCCCAAGAGACCCAGTACTTC.

This clone was recorded only once. This chain joins TRBV4-3 and TRBJ2-5; D is unresolved. V was clipped by 2 bases and J by 8 bases, with 9 bases between them. The CDR3 length is 12 residues. Germline CDR1 and CDR2: LGHNA and YSLEER. The DNA of the CDR3 is TGCGCCAGCAGCCAACTCGCAAAAACCCAGTACTTC. Protein product: CASSQLAKTQYF.

In this sample, this clone turned up once. V is TRBV7-2 and J is TRBJ1-3; TRBD1 might be the D (5 bases). V lost 1 base, J lost 0 bases, and 13 bases lay in between. CDR1 SGHTA and CDR2 FQGNSA come from the germline V gene. CDR3 length: 17 amino acids. The CDR3 DNA reads TGTGCCAGCAGCTTAGTAGGGACCGGGAACTCTGGAAACACCATATATTTT. Translation: CASSLVGTGNSGNTIYF. Based on the CDR3 plus reference TRBV7-2 and TRBJ1-3, the full variable domain is GAGVSQSPSNKVTEKGKDVELRCDPISGHTALYWYRQSLGQGLEFLIYFQGNSAPDKSGLPSDRFSAERTGGSVSTLTIQRTQQEDSAVYLCASSLVGTGNSGNTIYFGEGSWLTVV.

The chain employs TRBV4-3 and TRBJ1-2, with D perhaps TRBD1 (6 bases). V was clipped by 7 bases and J by 7 bases, with 16 bases between them. CDR1 and CDR2 (germline): LGHNA, YSLEER. There are 13 residues in the CDR3. CDR3 nucleotides: TGCGCCAGCACCCCCTCACAGGGAGGTGGCTACACCTTC. Translated, it gives CASTPSQGGGYTF.

The chain joins TRBV7-6 to TRBJ2-4; D possibly corresponds to TRBD1 (5 bases). V lost 0 bases and J 7 bases, leaving 7 bases between the germline ends. In germline, CDR1 is SGHVS, CDR2 FNYEAQ. The CDR3 totals 13 residues. The CDR3 DNA is TGTGCCAGCAGCTTAGCGCCAGGGAACATTCAGTACTTC. It codes for CASSLAPGNIQYF.

The chain recombines TRBV5-1 with TRBJ1-2, with D possibly matching TRBD1 (5 bases). CDR1 and CDR2 from the germline V gene are SGHRS and YFSETQ. The V end was cut by 0 bases, the J end by 2 bases, with 11 bases between. CDR3 length equals 15 residues. The CDR3: CASSLASGQNYGYTF. CDR3 bases: TGCGCCAGCAGCTTGGCTTCGGGGCAGAACTATGGCTACACCTTC.

The rearrangement links TRBV27 to TRBJ2-3; possibly TRBD2 for D (5 bases). The V and J ends lost 5 bases and 4 bases respectively, with 10 bases between them. The CDR3 runs 13 residues. CDR1 is MNHEY and CDR2 is SMNVEV in the germline V gene (reference sequence). The CDR3 is CASSPLLADTQYF. CDR3 sequence (DNA): TGTGCCAGCAGTCCCCTACTAGCAGATACGCAGTATTTT.

The chain joins TRBV6-5 to TRBJ2-7; possible D gene TRBD2, 5 bases. From germline, CDR1 is MNHEY and CDR2 SVGAGI. V was trimmed by 3 bases and J by 4 bases, leaving 13 bases between them. The CDR3 consists of 14 residues. The CDR3 here is CASSYVGGSYEQYF. In DNA form, the CDR3 reads TGTGCCAGCAGTTATGTAGGAGGTTCTTACGAGCAGTACTTC.

Points on this clone: This likely comes from a read error, as the CDR3 has no conserved phenylalanine or tryptophan at its end. The DNA is left out, because the CDR3 cannot be placed on it with certainty; the CDR3 is given as TCRdb lists it. This chain joins TRBV20-1 and TRBJ1-2; the table's D call of TRBD1 was not tested on the DNA. Germline V CDR1 and CDR2: DFQATT, SNEGSKA (reference sequence). The CDR3 length equals 11 residues, ends included. CDR3 sequence: CSASAGQRNKL.

The V call is TRBV30, the J call TRBJ1-6; a possible D gene is TRBD1 (6 bases). Per germline, CDR1 GTSNPN and CDR2 SVGIG (reference sequence). The CDR3 sequence is 14 residues long. V was trimmed by 4 bases and J by 7 bases, leaving 14 bases between them. The CDR3 loop is CAWTRWDINSPLHF. The CDR3 nucleotides read TGTGCCTGGACCCGGTGGGACATAAATTCACCCCTCCACTTT.

Of note for this clone: The junction does not match germline at one end; this may be a read error. The chain couples TRBV6-5 to TRBJ1-6; 10 nucleotides match TRBD1. Per the germline V gene, CDR1 is MNHEY and CDR2 is SVGAGI. CDR3 length: 15 residues. Here the CDR3 reads CASSLGGQGNSPLHF. In nucleotides, the CDR3 is TGTGCAAGCAGTCTTGGGGGACAGGGGAATTCACCCCTCCACTTT.

A few counts support this clone. The chain combines TRBV7-9 with TRBJ1-2; TRBD1 aligns across 7 bases. With V trimmed by 5 bases and J by 7 bases, 7 bases remained unmatched. The CDR3 has 13 amino acids. Looked up from germline, CDR1 is SEHNR and CDR2 is FQNEAQ (reference sequence). CDR3 in DNA: TGTGCCAGCAGCACACAGACAGGGACTGGCTACACCTTC. It is translated as CASSTQTGTGYTF.

The V gene is TRBV11-1, the J gene TRBJ2-1, with TRBD2 matching over 12 bases. Germline CDR1 reads SGHAT; CDR2 reads FQDESV (reference sequence). The V segment lost 3 bases and the J segment 6 bases; nucleotides outside the gene matches: 3. There are 15 residues in the CDR3. The CDR3 nucleotides are TGTGCCAGCAGCTTCGCTAGCGGGGGGGTCAATGAGCAGTTCTTC. Translating gives CASSFASGGVNEQFF.

This clone was picked up a small number of times. The J gene is TRBJ2-5, the V gene TRBV18; TRBD1 matches at 8 bases. CDR1 is KGHSH and CDR2 is LQKENI in the germline V gene. The V segment lost 3 bases and the J segment 5 bases; nucleotides outside the gene matches: 5. This CDR3 region has 14 residues. DNA of the CDR3: TGTGCCAGCTCACCTTCCAGGGGGCGGGAGACCCAGTACTTC. Translation: CASSPSRGRETQYF.

The J gene is TRBJ1-1, the V gene TRBV7-3; D not resolved. The V and J ends lost 5 bases and 5 bases respectively, with 15 bases between them. This CDR3 comprises 14 residues. The germline CDR1 and CDR2 sequences are SGHTA and FQGTGA. In DNA form, the CDR3 reads TGTGCCAGCAGCCGCAGCGGATCGAGGACTGAAGCTTTCTTT. Translated, it gives CASSRSGSRTEAFF.

In its sample, this clone was seen once. Other DNA sequences in this sample translate to the same CDR3. The chain joins TRBV6-4 to TRBJ2-1; D is possibly TRBD1 (5 bases). CDR1 and CDR2 from the germline V gene are MRHNA and SNTAGT. Trimming stripped 4 bases from V and 0 bases from J, with 10 bases between. The CDR3 sequence is 15 residues long. CDR3 amino acids: CASSVGPSSYNEQFF. Here the CDR3 DNA reads TGTGCCAGCAGTGTGGGGCCGAGCTCCTACAATGAGCAGTTCTTC.

The chain is built from TRBV6-5 and TRBJ1-1; D is ambiguous. Trimming took 11 bases from V and 4 from J, leaving 11 bases between them. Germline V lookup: CDR1 MNHEY, CDR2 SVGAGI. The CDR3 consists of 11 residues. The CDR3: CAAAAGTEAFF. CDR3 bases: TGTGCCGCGGCGGCAGGCACTGAAGCTTTCTTT.

This clone was picked up a small number of times. The chain employs TRBV7-9 and TRBJ1-4; TRBD1 is a possible D gene (5 bases). CDR3 length: 15 amino acids. In germline, CDR1 is SEHNR, CDR2 FQNEAQ (reference sequence). The ends were cut back, 2 bases at V and 0 bases at J, with 7 bases in the middle. The CDR3 DNA is TGTGCCAGCAGCTTATGGGGGGCAACTAATGAAAAACTGTTTTTT. Translating gives CASSLWGATNEKLFF.

This clone was detected once. The V and J genes are TRBV9 and TRBJ1-3, with 7 bases aligning to TRBD1. Germline V lookup: CDR1 SGDLS, CDR2 YYNGEE. J lost 2 bases, V lost 5 bases, and 4 bases had no gene match. CDR3 length equals 14 residues. Here the CDR3 DNA reads TGTGCCAGCAGATCTACAGGGGCTGGAAACACCATATATTTT. It codes for CASRSTGAGNTIYF.